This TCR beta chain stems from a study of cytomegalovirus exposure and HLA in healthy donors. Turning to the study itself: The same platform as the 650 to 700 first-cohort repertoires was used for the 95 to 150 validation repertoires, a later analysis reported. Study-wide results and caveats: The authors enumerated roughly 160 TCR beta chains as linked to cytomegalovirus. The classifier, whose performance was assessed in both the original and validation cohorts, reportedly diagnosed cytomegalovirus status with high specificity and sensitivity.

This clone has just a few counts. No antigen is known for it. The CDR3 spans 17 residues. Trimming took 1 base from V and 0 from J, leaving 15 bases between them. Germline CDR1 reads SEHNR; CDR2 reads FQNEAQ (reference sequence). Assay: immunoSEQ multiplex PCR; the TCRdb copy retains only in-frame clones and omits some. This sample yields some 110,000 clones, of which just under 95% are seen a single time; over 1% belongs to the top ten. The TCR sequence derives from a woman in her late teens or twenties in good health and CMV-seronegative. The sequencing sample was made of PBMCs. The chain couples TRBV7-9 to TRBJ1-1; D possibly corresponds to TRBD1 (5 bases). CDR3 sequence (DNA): TGTGCCAGCAGCTTAGATCTCTGGGGGGAGGTGAACACTGAAGCTTTCTTT. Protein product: CASSLDLWGEVNTEAFF.